These T cell receptor beta chains were read from a single sample in a study of CD8 T cells in Susac syndrome. A single record per CDR3 protein comes from TCRdb applying MiXCR to the immunoSEQ multiplex PCR reads. The repertoire holds around 150,000 distinct CDR3 sequences, with 95% as singletons. Sequenced material: CD4+ T cells from PBMCs. These receptors all come from a human donor with multiple sclerosis. Each CDR3 is given with its conserved first and last residue. The D gene is left open where the match is weak. A clone size is listed for some rows: how often the clone was seen (once, few, many), or a class if it is expanded.

TRBV5-4,NA,NA,TRBJ2-1,14,CASMVGSGYNEQFF,TGTGCCAGCATGGTGGGGTCGGGGTACAATGAGCAGTTCTTC
TRBV24-1,TRBD1,NA,TRBJ2-1,14,CATSDPTGGNEQFF,TGTGCCACCAGTGACCCCACAGGGGGAAATGAGCAGTTCTTC
TRBV12-3/TRBV12-4,NA,NA,TRBJ1-2,13,CASSLALVGGYTF,TGTGCCAGCAGTTTAGCGCTTGTTGGAGGCTACACCTTC
TRBV6-2/TRBV6-3,NA,NA,TRBJ2-1,13,CAIPKYREGEQFF,TGTGCCATCCCTAAGTACAGGGAGGGTGAGCAGTTCTTC
TRBV6-1,NA,NA,TRBJ1-2,15,CASKRSGVNNYGYTF,TGTGCCAGCAAGAGATCAGGGGTTAATAACTATGGCTACACCTTC
TRBV4-3,NA,once,TRBJ2-5,15,CASSARWQLQETQYF,TGCGCCAGCAGCGCCCGGTGGCAGCTACAAGAGACCCAGTACTTC
TRBV18,NA,NA,TRBJ1-1,13,CASSPKGDTEAFF,TGTGCCAGCTCACCAAAGGGGGACACTGAAGCTTTCTTT
TRBV19,TRBD1,NA,TRBJ2-2,19,CASSIVRGQGSPWTGELFF,TGTGCCAGTAGTATAGTTCGGGGACAGGGGAGTCCGTGGACCGGGGAGCTGTTTTTT
TRBV11-2,NA,few,TRBJ1-3,16,CASSLDAGTNGNTIYF,TGTGCCAGCAGCTTAGACGCAGGGACGAACGGAAACACCATATATTTT
TRBV29-1,NA,once,TRBJ1-1,13,CSVVTEMNTEAFF,TGCAGCGTTGTGACGGAGATGAACACTGAAGCTTTCTTT
TRBV20-1,NA,once,TRBJ1-5,15,CSARNEGGPNQPQHF,TGCAGTGCTAGGAACGAGGGGGGGCCCAATCAGCCCCAGCATTTT
TRBV20-1,NA,NA,TRBJ2-7,11,CSARARYEQYF,TGCAGTGCTAGAGCTCGGTACGAGCAGTACTTC
TRBV30,TRBD1,NA,TRBJ1-2,13,CANRDRAGYGYTF,TGTGCCAACCGGGACAGGGCTGGGTACGGCTACACCTTC
TRBV12-3/TRBV12-4,TRBD2,NA,TRBJ2-3,15,CASTLGGGPTDTQYF,TGTGCCAGCACCTTGGGCGGGGGGCCCACAGATACGCAGTATTTT
TRBV29-1,TRBD2,NA,TRBJ2-7,14,CSAEMTSGGGEQYF,TGCAGCGCCGAAATGACTAGCGGGGGCGGAGAGCAGTACTTC
TRBV12-3/TRBV12-4,TRBD1,NA,TRBJ1-5,14,CASSLGQGQGAQHF,TGTGCCAGCAGTTTGGGACAGGGGCAAGGGGCCCAGCATTTT
TRBV29-1,NA,NA,TRBJ2-5,11,CSVDMGETQYF,TGCAGCGTTGACATGGGAGAGACCCAGTACTTC